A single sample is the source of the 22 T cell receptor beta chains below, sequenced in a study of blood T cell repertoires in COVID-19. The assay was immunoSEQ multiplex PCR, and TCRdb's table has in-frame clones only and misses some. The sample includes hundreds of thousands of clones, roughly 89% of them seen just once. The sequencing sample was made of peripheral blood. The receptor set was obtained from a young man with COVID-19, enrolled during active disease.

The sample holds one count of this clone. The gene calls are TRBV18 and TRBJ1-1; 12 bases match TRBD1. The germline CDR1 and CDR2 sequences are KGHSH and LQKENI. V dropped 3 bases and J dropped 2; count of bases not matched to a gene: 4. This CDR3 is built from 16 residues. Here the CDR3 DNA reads TGTGCCAGCTCACCCCGGGACAGGGGGCGCAACACTGAAGCTTTCTTT. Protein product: CASSPRDRGRNTEAFF.

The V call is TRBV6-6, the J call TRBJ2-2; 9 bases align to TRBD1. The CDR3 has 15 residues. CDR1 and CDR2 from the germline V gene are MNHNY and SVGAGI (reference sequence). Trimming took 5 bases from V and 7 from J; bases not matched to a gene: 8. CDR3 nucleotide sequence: TGTGCCAGCAGTAGGCCGACAGGGGGTAGCGGGGAGCTGTTTTTT. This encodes CASSRPTGGSGELFF.

CDR3 DNA sequence: TGTGCCAGCAGCTACTCGCGGGGGGAGCTGTTTTTT. Amino acid sequence: CASSYSRGELFF. This chain links TRBV12-3 or TRBV12-4 with TRBJ2-2; D not certain. There are 12 residues in the CDR3. V was shortened by 6 bases and J by 8 bases, with 10 bases between the two germline ends.

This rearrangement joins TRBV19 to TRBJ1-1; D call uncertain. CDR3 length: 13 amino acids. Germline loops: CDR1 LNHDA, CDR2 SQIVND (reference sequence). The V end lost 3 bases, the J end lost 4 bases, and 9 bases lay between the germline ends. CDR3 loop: CASSMADGTEAFF. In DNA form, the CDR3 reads TGTGCCAGTAGTATGGCGGATGGCACTGAAGCTTTCTTT. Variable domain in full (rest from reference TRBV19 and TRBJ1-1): DGGITQSPKYLFRKEGQNVTLSCEQNLNHDAMYWYRQDPGQGLRLIYYSQIVNDFQKGDIAEGYSVSREKKESFPLTVTSAQKNPTAFYLCASSMADGTEAFFGQGTRLTVV.

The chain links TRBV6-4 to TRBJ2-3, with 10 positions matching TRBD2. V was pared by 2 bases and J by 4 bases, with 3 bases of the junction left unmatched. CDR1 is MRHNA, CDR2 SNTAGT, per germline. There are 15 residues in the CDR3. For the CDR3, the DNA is TGTGCCAGCAGTGACGAAGCGGGAGGGCCAGATACGCAGTATTTT. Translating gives CASSDEAGGPDTQYF.

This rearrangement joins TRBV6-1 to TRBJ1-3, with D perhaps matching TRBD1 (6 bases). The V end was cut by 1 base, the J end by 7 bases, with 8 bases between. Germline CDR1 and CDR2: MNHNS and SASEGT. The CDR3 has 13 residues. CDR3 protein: CASSEGTANTIYF. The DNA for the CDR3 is TGTGCCAGCAGTGAAGGGACAGCCAACACCATATATTTT.

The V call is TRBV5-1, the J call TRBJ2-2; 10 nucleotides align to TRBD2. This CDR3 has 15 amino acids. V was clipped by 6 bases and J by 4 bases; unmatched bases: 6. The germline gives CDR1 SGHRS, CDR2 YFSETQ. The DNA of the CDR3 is TGCGCCAGCAAGGATTTAGCGGGGGGCACCGGGGAGCTGTTTTTT. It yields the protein CASKDLAGGTGELFF.

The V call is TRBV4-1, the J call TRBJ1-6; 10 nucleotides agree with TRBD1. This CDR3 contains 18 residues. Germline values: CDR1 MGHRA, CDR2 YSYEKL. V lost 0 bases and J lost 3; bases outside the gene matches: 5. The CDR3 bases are TGCGCCAGCAGCCAAGATAGGGACAGGGGTCTCTATAATTCACCCCTCCACTTT. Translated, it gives CASSQDRDRGLYNSPLHF.

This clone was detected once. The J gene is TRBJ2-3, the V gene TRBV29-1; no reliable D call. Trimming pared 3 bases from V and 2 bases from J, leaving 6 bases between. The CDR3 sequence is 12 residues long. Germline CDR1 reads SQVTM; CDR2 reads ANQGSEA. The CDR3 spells CSVDTATDTQYF. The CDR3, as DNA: TGCAGCGTTGATACAGCCACAGATACGCAGTATTTT.

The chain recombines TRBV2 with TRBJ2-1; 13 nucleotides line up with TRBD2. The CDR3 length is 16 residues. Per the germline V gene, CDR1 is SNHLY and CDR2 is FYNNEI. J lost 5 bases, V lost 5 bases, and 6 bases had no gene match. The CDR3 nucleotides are TGTGCCAGCAGTCCGGGGGGACTAGCGGGGAACAATGAGCAGTTCTTC. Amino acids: CASSPGGLAGNNEQFF.

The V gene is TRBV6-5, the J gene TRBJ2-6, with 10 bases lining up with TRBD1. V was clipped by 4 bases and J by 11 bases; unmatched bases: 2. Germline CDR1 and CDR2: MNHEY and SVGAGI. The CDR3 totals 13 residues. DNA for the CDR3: TGTGCCAGCAGTTCCGGGACAGGGGACGTCCTGACTTTC. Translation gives CASSSGTGDVLTF.

CDR3 loop: CSVEGSGGALDTQYF. The DNA for the CDR3 is TGCAGCGTTGAAGGTAGCGGGGGGGCTTTAGATACGCAGTATTTT. The chain has TRBV29-1 and TRBJ2-3; 11 nucleotides line up with TRBD2. CDR3 length: 15 residues. With V trimmed by 1 base and J by 5 bases, 5 bases remained unmatched. Germline V lookup: CDR1 SQVTM, CDR2 ANQGSEA.

CDR3 DNA: TGCGCCAGCAGCCCCGAAGGGCTAGCGGGCCTTAATGAGCAGTTCTTC. It translates to CASSPEGLAGLNEQFF. J is TRBJ2-1 and V is TRBV4-1, with TRBD2 matching 8 bases. The CDR3 sequence is 16 residues long. In germline, CDR1 is MGHRA, CDR2 YSYEKL. The J segment lost 7 bases and the V segment lost 4 bases, leaving 12 bases of the junction unmatched.

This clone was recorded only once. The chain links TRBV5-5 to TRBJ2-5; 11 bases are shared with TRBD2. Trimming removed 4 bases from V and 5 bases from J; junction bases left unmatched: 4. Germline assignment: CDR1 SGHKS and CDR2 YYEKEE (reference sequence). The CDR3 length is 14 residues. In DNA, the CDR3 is TGTGCCAGCAGCAGTAGCGGGGGGGGTGAGACCCAGTACTTC. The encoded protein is CASSSSGGGETQYF.

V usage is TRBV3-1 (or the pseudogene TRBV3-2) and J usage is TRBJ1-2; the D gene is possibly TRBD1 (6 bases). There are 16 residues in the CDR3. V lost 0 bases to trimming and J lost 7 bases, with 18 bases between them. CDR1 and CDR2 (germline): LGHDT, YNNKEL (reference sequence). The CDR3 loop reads CASSQEQGSPTGGYTF. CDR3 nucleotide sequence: TGTGCCAGCAGCCAAGAACAGGGATCCCCCACTGGTGGCTACACCTTC.

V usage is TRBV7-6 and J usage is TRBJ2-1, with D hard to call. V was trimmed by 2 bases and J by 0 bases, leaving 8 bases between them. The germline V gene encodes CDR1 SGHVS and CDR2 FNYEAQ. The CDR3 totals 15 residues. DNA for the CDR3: TGTGCCAGCAGCTTATTGATCAGCTCCTACAATGAGCAGTTCTTC. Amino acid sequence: CASSLLISSYNEQFF.

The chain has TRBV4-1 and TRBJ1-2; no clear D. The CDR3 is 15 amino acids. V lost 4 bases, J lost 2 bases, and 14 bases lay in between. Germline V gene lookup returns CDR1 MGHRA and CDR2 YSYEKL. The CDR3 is CASSPTPQRNYGYTF. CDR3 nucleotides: TGCGCCAGCAGCCCTACCCCACAGAGAAACTATGGCTACACCTTC.

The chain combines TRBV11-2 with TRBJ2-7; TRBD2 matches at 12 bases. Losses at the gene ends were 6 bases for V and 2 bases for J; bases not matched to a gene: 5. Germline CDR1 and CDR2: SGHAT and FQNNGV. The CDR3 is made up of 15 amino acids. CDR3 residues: CASRQTSGGTYEQYF. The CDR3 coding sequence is TGTGCCAGCAGGCAGACTAGCGGGGGTACCTACGAGCAGTACTTC.

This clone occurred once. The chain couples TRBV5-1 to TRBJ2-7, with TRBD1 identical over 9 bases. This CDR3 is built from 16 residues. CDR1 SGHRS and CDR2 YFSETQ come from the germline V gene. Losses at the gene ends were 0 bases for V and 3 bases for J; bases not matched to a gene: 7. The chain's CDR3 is CASSLDDRGRLYEQYF. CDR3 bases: TGCGCCAGCAGCTTGGATGACAGGGGGAGGCTCTACGAGCAGTACTTC.

The CDR3 here is CASSVVVRGEYGYTF. The CDR3 DNA reads as TGTGCCAGCAGCGTTGTCGTACGCGGGGAATATGGCTACACCTTC. This chain links TRBV9 with TRBJ1-2; D remains unclear. CDR3 length equals 15 residues. V was cut by 2 bases and J by 5 bases, with 16 bases left in between. Germline V gene data show CDR1 as SGDLS and CDR2 as YYNGEE.

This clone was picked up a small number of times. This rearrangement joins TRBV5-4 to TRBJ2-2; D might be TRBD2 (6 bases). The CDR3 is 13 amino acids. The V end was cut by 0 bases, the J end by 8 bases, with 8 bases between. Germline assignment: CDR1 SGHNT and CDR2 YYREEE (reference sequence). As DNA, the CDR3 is TGTGCCAGCAGCTTGGCGGGGAGGGGGGAGCTGTTTTTT. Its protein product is CASSLAGRGELFF.

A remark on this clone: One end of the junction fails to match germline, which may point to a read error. Written as DNA, the CDR3 is TGTGCCAGCAGCTCCAACAATGAGCAGTTCTTC. This sequence encodes CASSSNNEQFF. The V and J genes are TRBV7-9 and TRBJ2-1; D is undetermined. Germline CDR1 is SEHNR and CDR2 is FQNEAQ (reference sequence). The length of the CDR3 is 11 residues.